The following is a T cell receptor beta chain sequence with its context. These data are taken from a study of cytomegalovirus exposure and HLA in healthy donors. The germline V gene encodes CDR1 MNHEY and CDR2 SVGAGI. Trimming removed 2 bases from V and 0 bases from J, with 5 bases in between. This CDR3 comprises 14 residues. The PCR was carried out with 60 Vbeta primers and 13 Jbeta primers. This table comes from immunoSEQ multiplex PCR, and its TCRdb copy is limited to in-frame clones, with some not included. Among 120,000 or so clones listed, 80% were seen once. The origin of this receptor is a man aged 45-65 years in good health and CMV-seronegative. Sequences were obtained from PBMCs. The chain uses TRBV6-5 and TRBJ1-5, with D uncertain. DNA of the CDR3: TGTGCCAGCAGTTACACAAATAGCAATCAGCCCCAGCATTTT. This codes for CASSYTNSNQPQHF.